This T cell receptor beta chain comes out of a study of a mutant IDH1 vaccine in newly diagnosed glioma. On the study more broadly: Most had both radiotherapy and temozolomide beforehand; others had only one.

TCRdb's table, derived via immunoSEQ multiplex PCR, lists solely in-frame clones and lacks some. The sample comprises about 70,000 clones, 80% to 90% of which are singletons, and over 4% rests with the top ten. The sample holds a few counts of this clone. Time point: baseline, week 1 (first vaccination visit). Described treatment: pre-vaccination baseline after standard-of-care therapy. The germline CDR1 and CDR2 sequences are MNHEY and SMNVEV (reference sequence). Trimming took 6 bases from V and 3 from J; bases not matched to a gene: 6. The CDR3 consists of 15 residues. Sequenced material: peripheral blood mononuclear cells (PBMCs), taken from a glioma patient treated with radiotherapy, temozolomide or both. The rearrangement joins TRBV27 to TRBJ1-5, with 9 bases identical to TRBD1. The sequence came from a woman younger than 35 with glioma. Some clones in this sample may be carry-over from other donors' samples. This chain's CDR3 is CASSLGDRDNQPQHF. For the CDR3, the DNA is TGTGCCAGCAGCTTAGGGGACAGGGACAATCAGCCCCAGCATTTT.